This entry features one T cell receptor (beta chain) sequence. These data originate in a study of T-cell memory formation after mild COVID-19. TCRdb used MiXCR to reprocess the 5' RACE reads, holding one entry per CDR3 protein. The sample lists 410,000 or so distinct CDR3 sequences, less than 25% occurring once. V lost 6 bases, J lost 6 bases, and 28 bases lay in between. CDR3 length: 17 residues. Germline assignment: CDR1 DFQATT and CDR2 SNEGSKA (reference sequence). The source material was PBMCs or a T cell subset sorted from them (not recorded which). The sequence was collected from an adult woman who had mild COVID-19 (a few samples of this study predate the infection). Cell type and time point are not known. This sequence joins TRBV20-1 and TRBJ2-3; weak D call: TRBD2 (7 bases). CDR3 amino acids: CSAPREVAGALKDTQYF. The CDR3 nucleotides read TGCAGTGCCCCCCGCGAGGTGGCGGGGGCCCTCAAGGATACGCAGTATTTT.